This TCR beta chain emerged from a study of patients and donors after allogeneic stem cell transplantation (dated by TCRdb to 2018 to 2020). This clonotype was seen only a few times. What antigen it recognizes has not been identified. There are no base qualities to consult, and no much larger clone falls within one base. The library was obtained by RT-PCR. The instrument was a NextSeq 550. TCRdb reran the public reads through fastp at Q25 and MiXCR, keeping productive beta chains. Rows are unified per CDR3 protein, each entry keeping the most common DNA and genes. This sample holds about a million distinct CDR3 sequences; around 17% were observed only once. The ten biggest clones cover 5% to 6.5% of the sample. The CDR3 runs 14 residues from the cysteine to the phenylalanine. The DNA shown is the 42-base CDR3, in frame from base 1. The germline ends are 13 bases apart after V is trimmed by 3 bases and J by 3 bases. The germline V gene encodes CDR1 DFQATT and CDR2 SNEGSKA (reference sequence).

Recombination linked TRBV20-1 to TRBJ2-3; 7 matching bases give a weak D call of TRBD1. The sequence was collected from a human donor who was either an allogeneic HSCT recipient or a stem cell or donor lymphocyte infusion donor (not recorded which). It is not recorded whose cells these are; they may come from a transplant donor. Material: blood, either unsorted or a sorted T cell fraction (not recorded which). At the DNA level, the sequence is TGCAGTGCTAGCCGACAGGGAGGTACAGATACGCAGTATTTT. Translation gives CSASRQGGTDTQYF.